The 3 T cell receptor beta chains in this list originate from one sample, sequenced in a study of cytomegalovirus exposure and HLA in healthy donors. The primer mix had 60 Vbeta and 13 Jbeta primers. Using immunoSEQ multiplex PCR, the repertoire was profiled, and TCRdb retains in-frame clones only, with some absent. The sample includes approximately 110,000 clones, roughly 73% seen only once; the top ten take about 9.1%. Sequenced material: PBMCs. The origin of the receptors is a woman in her thirties or forties in good health and CMV-seropositive.

The genes are TRBV28 and TRBJ2-2; D gene unclear. The germline CDR1 and CDR2 sequences are MDHEN and SYDVKM. The CDR3 runs 14 residues. V was trimmed by 10 bases and J by 3 bases, leaving 15 bases between them. In nucleotides, the CDR3 is TGTGCCACACAGTGTGGGTGTGACACCGGGGAGCTGTTTTTT. Amino acid sequence: CATQCGCDTGELFF.

The genes are TRBV28 and TRBJ2-7; D perhaps matches TRBD1 (5 bases). The ends were cut back, 2 bases at V and 7 bases at J, with 15 bases in the middle. The CDR3 contains 14 residues. Germline V CDR1 and CDR2: MDHEN, SYDVKM. Here the CDR3 reads CASSLPPAGREQYF. Here the CDR3 DNA reads TGTGCCAGCAGTTTACCCCCCGCAGGGCGAGAGCAGTACTTC.

This clone was counted between two and nine times. The chain combines TRBV11-3 with TRBJ1-1; TRBD1 might be the D (5 bases). The germline V gene has CDR1 SGHNT and CDR2 YENEEA. The V end lost 5 bases, the J end lost 3 bases, and 19 bases lay between the germline ends. There are 16 residues in the CDR3. The CDR3 is CASSRRDPRSYTEAFF. CDR3 sequence (DNA): TGTGCCAGCAGCCGGCGGGACCCCAGATCTTACACTGAAGCTTTCTTT.